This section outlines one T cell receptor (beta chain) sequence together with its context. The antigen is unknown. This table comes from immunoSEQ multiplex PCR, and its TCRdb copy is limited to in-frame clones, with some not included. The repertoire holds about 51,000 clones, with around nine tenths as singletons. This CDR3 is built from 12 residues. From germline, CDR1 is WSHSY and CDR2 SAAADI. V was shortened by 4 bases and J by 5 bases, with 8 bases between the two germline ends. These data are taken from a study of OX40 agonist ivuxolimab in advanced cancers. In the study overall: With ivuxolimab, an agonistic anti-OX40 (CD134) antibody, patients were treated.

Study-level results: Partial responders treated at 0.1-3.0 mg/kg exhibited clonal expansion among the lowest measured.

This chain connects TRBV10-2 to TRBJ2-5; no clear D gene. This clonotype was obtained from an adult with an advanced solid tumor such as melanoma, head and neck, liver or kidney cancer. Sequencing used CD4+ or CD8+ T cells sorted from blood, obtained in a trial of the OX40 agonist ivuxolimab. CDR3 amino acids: CASSVDGETQYF. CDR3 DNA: TGCGCCAGCAGTGTTGATGGGGAGACCCAGTACTTC.